These 27 T cell receptor beta chains were all obtained from the same sample, sequenced in a study of CD8 T cells in ankylosing spondylitis. Study-level points and caveats: A TCR beta motif made of several highly homologous variants seemed typical of ankylosing spondylitis blood.

Each CDR3 protein is one row after TCRdb ran MiXCR on the 5' RACE reads. This table has approximately 500,000 distinct CDR3 sequences, roughly an eighth appearing once. Their antigens are not known. What was sequenced was blood, either unsorted or a sorted T cell fraction (not recorded which). The receptors originated from a male donor with ankylosing spondylitis.

Here the CDR3 reads CASSEGAHNEQFF. The CDR3 coding sequence is TGCGCCAGCAGTGAGGGAGCACACAATGAGCAGTTCTTC. The chain is built from TRBV10-2 and TRBJ2-1; D remains unclear. This CDR3 contains 13 residues. V was clipped by 2 bases and J by 5 bases, with 7 bases between them. Germline lookup yields CDR1 WSHSY and CDR2 SAAADI.

The chain is built from TRBV10-3 and TRBJ2-2; no clear D. The CDR3 contains 16 residues. The V and J ends lost 0 bases and 2 bases respectively, with 10 bases between them. The germline CDR1 and CDR2 sequences are ENHRY and SYGVKD. Here the CDR3 DNA reads TGTGCCATCAGTGAGTCGCCGAGAACCAACACCGGGGAGCTGTTTTTT. Amino acids: CAISESPRTNTGELFF.

J is TRBJ2-7 and V is TRBV5-1, with D tentatively TRBD2 (5 bases). Germline CDR1 SGHRS, CDR2 YFSETQ. This CDR3 is built from 15 residues. V was pared by 0 bases and J by 3 bases, with 13 bases between. The CDR3 sequence is CASSLVASTSYEQYF. The CDR3 nucleotides are TGCGCCAGCAGCTTGGTAGCTAGCACGAGCTACGAGCAGTACTTC.

The CDR3 here is CSARKGLAGESSYNEQFF. DNA of the CDR3: TGCAGTGCTAGAAAGGGACTAGCGGGAGAGAGCTCCTACAATGAGCAGTTCTTC. The gene calls are TRBV20-1 and TRBJ2-1; TRBD2 aligns across 14 bases. V shed 2 bases and J 0 bases; nucleotides not matched to a gene: 6. CDR1 is DFQATT and CDR2 is SNEGSKA in the germline V gene (reference sequence). The CDR3 length is 18 residues.

The chain couples TRBV11-2 to TRBJ1-4, with D maybe TRBD1 (6 bases). This CDR3 has 17 residues. The germline V and J ends were trimmed by 5 bases and 0 bases, with 16 bases remaining between them. Germline V gene sequence: CDR1 SGHAT, CDR2 FQNNGV. Here the CDR3 DNA reads TGTGCCAGCAGCGTAGGGACAACTCGAGCAACTAATGAAAAACTGTTTTTT. It encodes CASSVGTTRATNEKLFF.

CDR3 DNA sequence: TGTGCCTGGCTGAGAGGGACGGCCCGCTCTGGGGCCAACGTCCTGACTTTC. Its protein product is CAWLRGTARSGANVLTF. The rearrangement links TRBV30 to TRBJ2-6, with D perhaps being TRBD1 or TRBD2 (5 bases each). Germline CDR1 GTSNPN, CDR2 SVGIG (reference sequence). This CDR3 is built from 17 residues. The V gene lost 5 bases and the J gene lost 0 bases, with 17 bases spanning the gap.

This clonotype was found a few times. This chain joins TRBV29-1 and TRBJ2-1; tentatively, D is TRBD1 (5 bases). Germline loops: CDR1 SQVTM, CDR2 ANQGSEA. The CDR3 runs to 12 residues. Trimming cost V 7 bases and J 0 bases, with 7 bases left between them. This chain's CDR3 is CSGQRSYNEQFF. CDR3 sequence (DNA): TGCAGCGGACAGCGCTCCTACAATGAGCAGTTCTTC.

The chain couples TRBV20-1 to TRBJ2-2, with 8 bases identical to TRBD2. Germline values: CDR1 DFQATT, CDR2 SNEGSKA (reference sequence). The CDR3 has 12 amino acids. The CDR3 nucleotides are TGCGGTACTAGCGGGAACACCGGGGAGCTGTTTTTT. Its translation: CGTSGNTGELFF.

The table lists this clonotype with many counts. J is TRBJ2-3 and V is TRBV12-3 or TRBV12-4; a weak D match, TRBD2 (5 bases). Trimming took off 5 bases at V and 0 bases at J, with 15 bases between the two ends. The CDR3 sequence is 16 residues long. The CDR3 DNA reads as TGTGCCAGCAGTCCGTCCCGGGAATCTAGCACAGATACGCAGTATTTT. It yields the protein CASSPSRESSTDTQYF.

The sample holds a few counts of this clonotype. This chain connects TRBV29-1 to TRBJ2-1; 7 bases fit TRBD1. The V gene end was trimmed by 3 bases and the J gene end by 4 bases; junction bases not matched to a gene: 6. Looked up from germline, CDR1 is SQVTM and CDR2 is ANQGSEA. The CDR3 extends over 14 amino acids. The CDR3 is CSVDTGERYNEQFF. CDR3 bases: TGCAGCGTTGATACAGGGGAAAGGTACAATGAGCAGTTCTTC.

This clonotype was recorded at least ten times. The chain has TRBV12-3 or TRBV12-4 and TRBJ2-1; TRBD1 matches 7 bases. J lost 8 bases, V lost 6 bases, and 13 bases had no gene match. The CDR3 has 15 residues. CDR3 nucleotide sequence: TGTGCCAGCAGCCTAGGAATAACAGGGGCGGATGAGCAGTTCTTC. Translation: CASSLGITGADEQFF.

There are a few counts of this clonotype. The chain has TRBV20-1 and TRBJ2-3; D remains ambiguous. V lost 6 bases and J 1 base, leaving 8 bases between the germline ends. The CDR3 is 12 residues long. The V gene's germline CDR1 is DFQATT and CDR2 SNEGSKA (reference sequence). The CDR3, as DNA: TGCAGTGCAGAGGATGGCACAGATACGCAGTATTTT. Its translation is CSAEDGTDTQYF.

This clonotype was recorded many times. The rearrangement uses TRBV12-3 or TRBV12-4 and TRBJ1-2; D might be TRBD1 (5 bases). V lost 5 bases and J 7 bases, leaving 14 bases between the germline ends. This CDR3 has 13 amino acids. This CDR3 reads CASSLGPILGYTF. DNA for the CDR3: TGTGCCAGCAGTCTGGGACCTATTCTTGGCTACACCTTC.

This clonotype came up a few times. V is TRBV12-3 or TRBV12-4 and J is TRBJ2-5, with D unclear. This CDR3 has 15 residues. Trimming removed 3 bases from V and 4 bases from J, with 15 bases in between. CDR3 bases: TGTGCCAGCAGTTTGTCCCCAACAGAGAGAGAGACCCAGTACTTC. Its protein product is CASSLSPTERETQYF.

The chain links TRBV11-3 to TRBJ1-6; no clear D. The V end lost 4 bases, the J end lost 3 bases, and 10 bases lay between the germline ends. CDR1 is SGHNT, CDR2 YENEEA, per germline. The CDR3 runs to 15 residues. Here the CDR3 DNA reads TGTGCCAGCAGCTCGGACTCTAACTATAATTCACCCCTCCACTTT. Translating gives CASSSDSNYNSPLHF. The full variable domain, rest sourced from reference TRBV11-3 and TRBJ1-6, is EAGVVQSPRYKIIEKKQPVAFWCNPISGHNTLYWYLQNLGQGPELLIRYENEEAVDDSQLPKDRFSAERLKGVDSTLKIQPAELGDSAVYLCASSSDSNYNSPLHFGNGTRLTVT.

This clonotype was counted at least ten times. The rearrangement links TRBV5-1 to TRBJ1-1; 12 bases agree with TRBD1. The CDR3 has 16 residues. V gave up 4 bases and J gave up 3 bases; unmatched junction bases: 7. Germline CDR1 and CDR2: SGHRS and YFSETQ. CDR3 region: CASSQGQGASDTEAFF. CDR3 nucleotides: TGCGCCAGCAGCCAGGGACAGGGGGCGAGTGACACTGAAGCTTTCTTT.

This clonotype was recorded a few times. V gene TRBV9 combines with J gene TRBJ1-2; perhaps TRBD1 as D (5 bases). Trimming removed 0 bases from V and 3 bases from J, with 12 bases in between. This CDR3 is 15 amino acids long. Germline CDR1 is SGDLS and CDR2 is YYNGEE. CDR3 in DNA: TGTGCCAGCAGCGTAGAGGAAGGGGCGGACTATGGCTACACCTTC. This translates into CASSVEEGADYGYTF.

This clonotype was recorded at least ten times. This chain joins TRBV7-7 and TRBJ2-3; maybe TRBD1 (5 bases). CDR1 is SSHAT and CDR2 is FNYEAQ in the germline V gene (reference sequence). The CDR3 runs to 13 residues. V gave up 3 bases and J gave up 3 bases, with 7 bases separating them. CDR3 in DNA: TGTGCCAGCAGCTTCCAGGGAACAGATACGCAGTATTTT. Translation: CASSFQGTDTQYF.

The chain carries TRBV4-1 and TRBJ1-1; the D gene is possibly TRBD1 (5 bases). The CDR3 has 14 residues. Trimming left V 4 bases short and J 3 bases short, with 12 bases between. Germline CDR1 is MGHRA and CDR2 is YSYEKL. CDR3 nucleotides: TGCGCCAGCAGCCTCAGGGTCGGGGACACTGAAGCTTTCTTT. It codes for CASSLRVGDTEAFF.

The chain has TRBV20-1 and TRBJ1-1; D not certain. CDR3 length: 14 residues. In germline, CDR1 is DFQATT, CDR2 SNEGSKA (reference sequence). V shed 5 bases and J shed 0 bases, with 13 bases lying between them. CDR3 sequence: CSAGKTLLNTEAFF. In nucleotides, the CDR3 is TGCAGTGCTGGCAAGACTCTATTGAACACTGAAGCTTTCTTT.

The CDR3 coding sequence is TGTGCCAGCAGTTTGTACAGGGGCATCTCTGGCTACACCTTC. It yields the protein CASSLYRGISGYTF. The chain has TRBV27 and TRBJ1-2; 7 bases fit TRBD1. The germline CDR1 and CDR2 sequences are MNHEY and SMNVEV (reference sequence). V trimming: 3 bases; J trimming: 7 bases; junction bases outside the gene matches: 8. This CDR3 is 14 amino acids long.

This chain uses TRBV7-6 with TRBJ2-3; 7 bases are shared with TRBD1. The CDR3 is made up of 15 amino acids. The V gene end was trimmed by 6 bases and the J gene end by 0 bases; junction bases not matched to a gene: 6. Germline V lookup: CDR1 SGHVS, CDR2 FNYEAQ. CDR3 loop: CASRGTEASTDTQYF. The CDR3 DNA reads TGTGCCAGCAGAGGGACAGAAGCTAGCACAGATACGCAGTATTTT.

The chain has TRBV6-2 or TRBV6-3 and TRBJ2-2, with D possibly TRBD1 on 6 matching bases. This CDR3 is built from 14 residues. Germline V lookup: CDR1 MNHEY, CDR2 SVGEGT. With 7 bases removed from V and 2 bases from J, the gap between germline ends came to 11 bases. In DNA form, the CDR3 reads TGTGCCAGCAACCAGGGGCGCAACACCGGGGAGCTGTTTTTT. It encodes CASNQGRNTGELFF.

V is TRBV6-1 and J is TRBJ2-4; tentatively, D is TRBD1 (6 bases). The CDR3 loop spans 14 amino acids. Germline V gives CDR1 MNHNS, CDR2 SASEGT. Trimming cost V 6 bases and J 4 bases, with 13 bases left between them. DNA for the CDR3: TGTGCCAGCAGCCCCCGGGACAATAAAAACATTCAGTACTTC. Translating it yields CASSPRDNKNIQYF.

In its sample, this clonotype was seen a few times. This chain joins TRBV20-1 and TRBJ2-1, with D hard to call. The V gene's germline CDR1 is DFQATT and CDR2 SNEGSKA (reference sequence). The V end was cut by 1 base, the J end by 2 bases, with 0 bases between. The CDR3 totals 11 residues. The CDR3 is CSARAYNEQFF. The DNA of the CDR3 is TGCAGTGCTAGAGCCTACAATGAGCAGTTCTTC.

V is TRBV5-1 and J is TRBJ1-2; 7 bases fit TRBD1. CDR3 length: 14 amino acids. J was trimmed by 6 bases and V by 3 bases; bases with no gene match: 8. From germline, CDR1 is SGHRS and CDR2 YFSETQ. CDR3 sequence (DNA): TGCGCCAGCAGCTCAACGACAGGGTATGATGGCTACACCTTC. Its protein product is CASSSTTGYDGYTF.

The chain carries TRBV9 and TRBJ2-5, with D possibly matching TRBD1 (6 bases). This CDR3 is 16 amino acids long. The germline CDR1 and CDR2 sequences are SGDLS and YYNGEE. The germline V and J ends were trimmed by 4 bases and 0 bases, with 16 bases remaining between them. CDR3 residues: CASSPSGTPYQETQYF. CDR3 coding DNA: TGTGCCAGCAGCCCGTCCGGGACACCGTACCAAGAGACCCAGTACTTC.